This TCR beta chain originates from a study of blood T cells in healthy people across ages. This clonotype has more than one count but fewer than ten. With 1 base clipped from V and 1 base from J, the junction kept 2 bases outside the gene matches. Germline CDR1 and CDR2: SGDLS and YYNGEE. The CDR3 sequence is 15 residues long. Then a second PCR, running roughly 7 to 11 cycles, was carried out with a sample-barcoded 5' primer and a J-beta primer mix. Via MiXCR, TCRdb re-called the 5' RACE reads, giving one row per CDR3 protein. Here the sample spans approximately 900,000 distinct CDR3 sequences, 48% being singletons.

The chain carries TRBV9 and TRBJ2-5, with 9 positions matching TRBD2. The source of this sequence is a man aged 30 to 39 in good health. The sample consisted of blood. The CDR3 spells CASSVIAGAQETQYF. The CDR3 DNA sequence: TGTGCCAGCAGCGTAATAGCGGGGGCCCAAGAGACCCAGTACTTC.